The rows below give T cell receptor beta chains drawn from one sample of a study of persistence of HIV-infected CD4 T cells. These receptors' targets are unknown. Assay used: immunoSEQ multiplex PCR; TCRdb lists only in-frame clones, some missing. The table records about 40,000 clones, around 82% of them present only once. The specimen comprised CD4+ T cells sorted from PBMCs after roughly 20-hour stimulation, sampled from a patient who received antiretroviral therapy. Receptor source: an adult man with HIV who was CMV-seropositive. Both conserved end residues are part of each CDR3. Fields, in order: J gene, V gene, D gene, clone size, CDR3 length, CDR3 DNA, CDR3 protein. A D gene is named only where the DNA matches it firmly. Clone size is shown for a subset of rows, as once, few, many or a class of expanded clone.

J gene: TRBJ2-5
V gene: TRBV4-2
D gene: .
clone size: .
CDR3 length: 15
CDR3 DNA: TGTGCCAGCAGCAGCTTTTTGCAGGGCCAAGAGACCCAGTACTTC
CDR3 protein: CASSSFLQGQETQYF

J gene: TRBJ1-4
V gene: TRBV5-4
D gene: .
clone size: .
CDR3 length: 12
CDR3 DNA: TGTGCCAGCAGCTCTAGGACGGGAAAACTGTTTTTT
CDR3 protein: CASSSRTGKLFF

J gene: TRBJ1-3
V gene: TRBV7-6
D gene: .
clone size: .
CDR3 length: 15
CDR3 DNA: TGTGCCAGCAGCCCCACCAGGGGCTCTGGAAACACCATATATTTT
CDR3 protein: CASSPTRGSGNTIYF

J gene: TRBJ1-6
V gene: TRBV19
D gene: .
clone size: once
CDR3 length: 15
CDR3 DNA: TGTGCCAGTACAGACAGGATCCAAGCGAATTCACCCCTCCACTTT
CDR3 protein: CASTDRIQANSPLHF

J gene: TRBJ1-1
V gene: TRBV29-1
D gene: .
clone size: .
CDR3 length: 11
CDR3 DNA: TGCAGCGTAAGATCGAACACTGAAGCTTTCTTT
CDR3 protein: CSVRSNTEAFF

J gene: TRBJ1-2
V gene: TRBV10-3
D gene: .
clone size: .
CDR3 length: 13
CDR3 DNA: TGTGCCATCAGTGAAGGACAGAACTATGGCTACACCTTC
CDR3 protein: CAISEGQNYGYTF

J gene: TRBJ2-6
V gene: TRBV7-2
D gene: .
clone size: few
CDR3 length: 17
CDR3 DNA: TGTGCCAGCAGCTTCGAGGGGTGGGGTTCTGGGGCCAACGTCCTGACTTTC
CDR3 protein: CASSFEGWGSGANVLTF

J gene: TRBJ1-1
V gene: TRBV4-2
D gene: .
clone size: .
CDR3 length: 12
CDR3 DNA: TGTGCCAGCAGCCGGGACGGATTTGAAGCTTTCTTT
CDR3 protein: CASSRDGFEAFF

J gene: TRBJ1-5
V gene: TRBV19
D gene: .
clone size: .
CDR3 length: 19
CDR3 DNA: TGTGCCAGTAGTATAGGGATTGGAGACAGTCGATATAGCAATCAGCCCCAGCATTTT
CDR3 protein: CASSIGIGDSRYSNQPQHF

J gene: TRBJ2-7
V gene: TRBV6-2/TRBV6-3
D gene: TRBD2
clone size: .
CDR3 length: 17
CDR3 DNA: TGTGCCAGCAGTTACTTCCCGCCGGGACTAGGGCGTAGCGAGCAGTACTTC
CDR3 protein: CASSYFPPGLGRSEQYF

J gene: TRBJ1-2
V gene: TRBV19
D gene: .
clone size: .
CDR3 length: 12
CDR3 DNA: TGTGCCAGTGGGTGGCAGGGGCTTGGCTACACCTTC
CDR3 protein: CASGWQGLGYTF

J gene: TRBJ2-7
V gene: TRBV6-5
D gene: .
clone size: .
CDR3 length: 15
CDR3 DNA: TGTGCCAGCAGTTACCTCAGGGACACCGGCTACGAGCAGTACTTC
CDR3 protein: CASSYLRDTGYEQYF

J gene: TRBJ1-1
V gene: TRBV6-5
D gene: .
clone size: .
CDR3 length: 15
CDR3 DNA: TGTGCCGTCGCCTCGGGGGGGATCGACGGCCTTGAAGCTTTCTTT
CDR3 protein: CAVASGGIDGLEAFF

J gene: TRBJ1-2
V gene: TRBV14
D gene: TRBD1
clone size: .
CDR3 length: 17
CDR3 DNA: TGTGCCAGCAGCCAAGCAGCCGGCGGGACAGCTAACTATGGCTACACCTTC
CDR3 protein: CASSQAAGGTANYGYTF

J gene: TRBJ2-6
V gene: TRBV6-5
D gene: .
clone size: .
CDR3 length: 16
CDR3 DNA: TGTGCCAGCAGTTACGGCCTGTATTCTGGGGCCAACGTCCTGACTTTC
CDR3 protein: CASSYGLYSGANVLTF

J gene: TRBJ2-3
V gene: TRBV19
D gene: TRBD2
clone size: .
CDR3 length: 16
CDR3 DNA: TGTGCCAGTAGTATGGGACTAGCGGTGAGCACAGATACGCAGTATTTT
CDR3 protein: CASSMGLAVSTDTQYF

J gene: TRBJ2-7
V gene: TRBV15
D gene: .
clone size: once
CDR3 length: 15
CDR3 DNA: TGTGCCACCAGCAGAGAAAAGACAGAGATCTACGAGCAGTACTTC
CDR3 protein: CATSREKTEIYEQYF

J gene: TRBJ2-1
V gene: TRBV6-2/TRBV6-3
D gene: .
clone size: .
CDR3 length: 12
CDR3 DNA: TGTGCCAGCAGTTACTTTATTGGGGACAAGTTCTTC
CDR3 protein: CASSYFIGDKFF

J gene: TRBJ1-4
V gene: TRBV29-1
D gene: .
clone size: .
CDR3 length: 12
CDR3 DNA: TGCAGCGTTGGAGGGGTGGGGGAAAAACTGTTTTTT
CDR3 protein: CSVGGVGEKLFF

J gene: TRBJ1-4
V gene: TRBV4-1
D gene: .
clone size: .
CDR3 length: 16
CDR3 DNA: TGCGCCAGCAGCCAAGGAAAATCGGATTTGGGTGAAAAACTGTTTTTT
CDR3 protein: CASSQGKSDLGEKLFF

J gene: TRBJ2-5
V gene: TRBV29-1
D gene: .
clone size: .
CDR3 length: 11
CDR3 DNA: TGCAGCGTTGAAGCCGGTGAGACCCAGTACTTC
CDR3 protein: CSVEAGETQYF

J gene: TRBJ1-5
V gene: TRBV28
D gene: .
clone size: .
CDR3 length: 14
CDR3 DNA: TGTGCCAGCAGTTTAAGGTGGAACAATCAGCCCCAGCATTTT
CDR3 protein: CASSLRWNNQPQHF

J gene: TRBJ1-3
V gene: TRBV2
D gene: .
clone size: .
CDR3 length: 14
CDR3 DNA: TGTGCCAGCAGTGGCGGGGGCTCTGGAAACACCATATATTTT
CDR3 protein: CASSGGGSGNTIYF

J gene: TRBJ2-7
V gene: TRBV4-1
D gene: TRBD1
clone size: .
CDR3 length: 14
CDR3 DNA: TGCGCCAGCAGCCAAGATAGGGACAGCTACGAGCAGTACTTC
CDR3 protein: CASSQDRDSYEQYF

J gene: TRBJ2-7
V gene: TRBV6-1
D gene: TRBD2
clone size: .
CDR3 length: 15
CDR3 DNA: TGTGCCAGCAGTGAATTCGGGACTAGACCCTACGAGCAGTACTTC
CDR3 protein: CASSEFGTRPYEQYF

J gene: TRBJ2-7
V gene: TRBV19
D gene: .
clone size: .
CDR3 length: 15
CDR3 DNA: TGTGCCAGTAGTTCACAGGCCGGGTCACACTACGAGCAGTACTTC
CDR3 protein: CASSSQAGSHYEQYF

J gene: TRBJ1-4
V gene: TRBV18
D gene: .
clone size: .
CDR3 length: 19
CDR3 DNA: TGTGCCAGCTCACCGGGAGTCAGGGGCTCCCCTGCAACTAATGAAAAACTGTTTTTT
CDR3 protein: CASSPGVRGSPATNEKLFF

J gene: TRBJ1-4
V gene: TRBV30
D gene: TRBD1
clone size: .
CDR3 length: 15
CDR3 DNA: TGTGCCTGGAGGGCGGGACAGGGAATTAGTGAAAAACTGTTTTTT
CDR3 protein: CAWRAGQGISEKLFF

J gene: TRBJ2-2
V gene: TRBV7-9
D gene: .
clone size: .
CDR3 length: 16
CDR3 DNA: TGTGCCAGCAGCTTAGGATACAGACTCGACACCGGGGAGCTGTTTTTT
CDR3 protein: CASSLGYRLDTGELFF

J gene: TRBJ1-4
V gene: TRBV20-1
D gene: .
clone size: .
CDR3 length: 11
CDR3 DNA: TGCAGTGCTAGAGTTCATGAAAAACTGTTTTTT
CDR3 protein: CSARVHEKLFF

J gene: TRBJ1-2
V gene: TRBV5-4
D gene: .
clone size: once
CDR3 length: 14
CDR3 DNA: TGTGCCAGCAGCGTGGCTGGGTATGGATATGGCTACACCTTC
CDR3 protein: CASSVAGYGYGYTF